Listed below are T cell receptor beta chains from one sample, sequenced in a study of blood T cell repertoires in COVID-19. Data came from immunoSEQ multiplex PCR; TCRdb stores just in-frame clones and leaves some out. The data show around 300,000 clones, around nine tenths seen once. Sequencing was done on a sample of PBMCs or T cells enriched from blood (not recorded which). These receptors were collected from a woman aged 30 to 39 who had recovered from COVID-19. Both conserved end residues are part of each CDR3. A D gene is named only where the DNA matches it firmly. Expanded clones are given a class, and other clones once, few, many or no size at all.

j_call v_call cdr3_length d_call clone_size cdr3_nt cdr3_aa
TRBJ1-6 TRBV5-1 15 TRBD1 NA TGCGCCAGCAGCCCCTTTGGAACAGGGGATTCACCCCTCCACTTT CASSPFGTGDSPLHF
TRBJ1-6 TRBV27 17 TRBD1 NA TGTGCCAGCAGTTTGACAGGGGGATCAGCTAATAATTCACCCCTCCACTTT CASSLTGGSANNSPLHF
TRBJ1-3 TRBV6-5 15 NA NA TGTGCCAGCAGTTACTCTTACAGGGCTGGAAACACCATATATTTT CASSYSYRAGNTIYF
TRBJ2-3 TRBV7-6 15 NA NA TGTGCCAGCAGCTACCGGGACTTTAGCACAGATACGCAGTATTTT CASSYRDFSTDTQYF
TRBJ2-7 TRBV28 13 NA once TGTGCCAGCACCCAGGGAGGTTCCTACGAGCAGTACTTC CASTQGGSYEQYF
TRBJ1-5 TRBV23-1 16 TRBD1 once TGCGCCAGCAGTCAATCTGGGACAGCTTTCAATCAGCCCCAGCATTTT CASSQSGTAFNQPQHF
TRBJ2-7 TRBV28 13 NA NA TGTGCCAGCAGTTTTGTCAGCTCCTACGAGCAGTACTTC CASSFVSSYEQYF
TRBJ1-3 TRBV27 14 NA NA TGTGCCAGCAGTTTGGGAGGGGCTGGAAACACCATATATTTT CASSLGGAGNTIYF
TRBJ1-2 TRBV28 15 TRBD1 NA TGTGCCAGCACCACCGCTTCGACAGGGAGCTATAGCTACACCTTC CASTTASTGSYSYTF
TRBJ2-2 TRBV7-8 15 TRBD1 few TGTGCCAGCAGCCGTGACAGGGGTGGCACCGGGGAGCTGTTTTTT CASSRDRGGTGELFF
TRBJ2-5 TRBV4-1 14 NA NA TGCGCCAGCAGCCAAGTCGGGGTTTTAAAGACCCAGTACTTC CASSQVGVLKTQYF
TRBJ2-3 TRBV30 14 NA NA TGTGCCTTTGATACAGGGCTGGAGACAGATACGCAGTATTTT CAFDTGLETDTQYF
TRBJ2-2 TRBV7-3 22 TRBD1 NA TGTGCCAGCAGCTTAGTGAGCCGTAGGAGGACAGGGGTGGGTCCGAACACCGGGGAGCTGTTTTTT CASSLVSRRRTGVGPNTGELFF
TRBJ1-4 TRBV28 15 NA NA TGTGCCAGCGTTGCAGGGGCCGCAACTAATGAAAAACTGTTTTTT CASVAGAATNEKLFF
TRBJ1-2 TRBV19 16 TRBD1 NA TGTGCCAGTAGCATCCGGACAGGCGTTCAGGACTATGGCTACACCTTC CASSIRTGVQDYGYTF
TRBJ2-7 TRBV29-1 12 NA NA TGCAGCGTTGGACTATTTAAGGGCGAGCAGTACTTC CSVGLFKGEQYF
TRBJ1-4 TRBV19 14 NA NA TGTGCCAGTAGTATAATGGACGGGACAGAAAAACTGTTTTTT CASSIMDGTEKLFF
TRBJ1-5 TRBV18 15 NA NA TGTGCCAGCTCGCTCGAGGGGGGGGGCAATCAGCCCCAGCATTTT CASSLEGGGNQPQHF
TRBJ2-3 TRBV27 15 TRBD1 NA TGTGCCAGCAGTGCAGACAGGGGGCGGGCAGATACGCAGTATTTT CASSADRGRADTQYF
TRBJ1-1 TRBV3-1/TRBV3-2 14 NA once TGTGCCAGCAGCCAAGCCGGAGGGAACACTGAAGCTTTCTTT CASSQAGGNTEAFF
TRBJ2-1 TRBV3-1/TRBV3-2 15 TRBD2 NA TGTGCCAGCAGCCAAGTCGCGGGAGGCCCCAATGAGCAGTTCTTC CASSQVAGGPNEQFF
TRBJ2-1 TRBV11-2 13 TRBD2 NA TGTGCCAGCAGCTTAGATCTAGCGGCAGAGCAGTTCTTC CASSLDLAAEQFF
TRBJ2-1 TRBV30 13 TRBD2 NA TGTGCCTGGAGTCAGACTAGCGGGAATGAGCAGTTCTTC CAWSQTSGNEQFF
TRBJ1-2 TRBV12-3/TRBV12-4 13 NA NA TGTGCCAGCAGTTTTTCCTCTTTCTATGGCTACACCTTC CASSFSSFYGYTF
TRBJ2-1 TRBV19 16 TRBD2 NA TGTGCCAGTAGTGATACCGGGACTAGCATCTTCAATGAGCAGTTCTTC CASSDTGTSIFNEQFF
TRBJ1-4 TRBV5-1 14 TRBD1 NA TGCGCCAGCAGCTTAGGGACAGGGGACGAAAAACTGTTTTTT CASSLGTGDEKLFF
TRBJ2-5 TRBV28 14 NA NA TGTGCCAGCAGTTTATTGGGGGGGCGGGAGACCCAGTACTTC CASSLLGGRETQYF
TRBJ1-4 TRBV28 16 TRBD1 NA TGTGCCAGCAGTTCTTTAAACAGGGGCGGGGATGAAAAACTGTTTTTT CASSSLNRGGDEKLFF
TRBJ1-1 TRBV7-8 16 TRBD1 NA TGTGCCAGCAGCTCGTCCGGGACAGAGATGAACACTGAAGCTTTCTTT CASSSSGTEMNTEAFF
TRBJ1-1 TRBV6-5 14 NA once TGTGCCAGCAGCTCCTGGGCGGGGAACACTGAAGCTTTCTTT CASSSWAGNTEAFF
TRBJ2-7 TRBV28 14 NA NA TGTGCCAGCAGGACACCGGGACTTCTATACGAGCAGTACTTC CASRTPGLLYEQYF
TRBJ2-1 TRBV6-1 17 TRBD2 NA TGTGCCAGCAGTGCAAAAGGACTAGCGGGGATTAACAATGAGCAGTTCTTC CASSAKGLAGINNEQFF
TRBJ1-2 TRBV10-2 14 TRBD1 NA TGCGCCAGCGGTTATGGGACAGAAGGTTATGGCTACACCTTC CASGYGTEGYGYTF
TRBJ1-5 TRBV5-6 13 NA NA TGTGCCAGCAGCTCAGGCCTCGGTCAGCCCCAGCATTTT CASSSGLGQPQHF
TRBJ2-3 TRBV7-2 17 NA NA TGTGCCAGCAGCTTAAAGGCTAGCGTGAGATCTACAGATACGCAGTATTTT CASSLKASVRSTDTQYF
TRBJ2-1 TRBV3-1/TRBV3-2 15 NA NA TGTGCCAGCAGCCAAGGAAAAGACAGATACAATGAGCAGTTCTTC CASSQGKDRYNEQFF
TRBJ2-1 TRBV30 14 NA NA TGTGCCTGGGAATCCCCCCGCGACTACAATGAGCAGTTCTTC CAWESPRDYNEQFF
TRBJ2-1 TRBV5-6 15 TRBD1 NA TGTGCCAGCAGACTACAGGGGCGCGGTCTCAATGAGCAGTTCTTC CASRLQGRGLNEQFF
TRBJ2-3 TRBV7-2 16 TRBD2 NA TGTGCCAGCAGCGGTAGACTAGCGGGAGGGGCAGATACGCAGTATTTT CASSGRLAGGADTQYF
TRBJ2-1 TRBV19 16 TRBD2 NA TGTGCCAGTAGTATCGGGCTAGCGGGCATGCACAATGAGCAGTTCTTC CASSIGLAGMHNEQFF
TRBJ1-5 TRBV29-1 14 NA NA TGCAGCGCAACCGACAGTAATAGCAATCAGCCCCAGCATTTT CSATDSNSNQPQHF
TRBJ1-3 TRBV9 16 TRBD1 once TGTGCCAGCAGCCCGGGACAGGGGGCAGTCGGAAACACCATATATTTT CASSPGQGAVGNTIYF
TRBJ2-2 TRBV4-2 17 TRBD2 NA TGTGCCAGCAGCCTACTAGCGGGAGGGCCAAACACCGGGGAGCTGTTTTTT CASSLLAGGPNTGELFF
TRBJ2-3 TRBV9 13 TRBD2 NA TGTGCCAGCAGCGAGGCTAGCGGAGGGACGCAGTATTTT CASSEASGGTQYF
TRBJ1-3 TRBV11-2 15 TRBD1 NA TGTGCCAGCAGCCCGGGACAGCTCTCTGGAAACACCATATATTTT CASSPGQLSGNTIYF
TRBJ1-5 TRBV12-5 13 NA NA TGTGCTAGTGGTTCAGAAGACACTCAACCCCAGCATTTT CASGSEDTQPQHF
TRBJ2-1 TRBV2 16 TRBD2 few TGTGCTAATAAAGAGGGGATAGCGGGTAGCTACAATGAGCAGTTCTTC CANKEGIAGSYNEQFF
TRBJ2-5 TRBV5-4 11 NA NA TGTGCCAGCAGCTCCGGAGAGACCCAGTACTTC CASSSGETQYF
TRBJ2-7 TRBV5-5 15 NA NA TGTGCCAGCAGCCGGGACTCCCTGAGCTCCTACGAGCAGTACTTC CASSRDSLSSYEQYF
TRBJ2-3 TRBV7-2 18 NA NA TGTGCCAGCAGAGGGAGGGGGGGAGGAGAGGGCCTATATGATACGCAGTATTTT CASRGRGGGEGLYDTQYF